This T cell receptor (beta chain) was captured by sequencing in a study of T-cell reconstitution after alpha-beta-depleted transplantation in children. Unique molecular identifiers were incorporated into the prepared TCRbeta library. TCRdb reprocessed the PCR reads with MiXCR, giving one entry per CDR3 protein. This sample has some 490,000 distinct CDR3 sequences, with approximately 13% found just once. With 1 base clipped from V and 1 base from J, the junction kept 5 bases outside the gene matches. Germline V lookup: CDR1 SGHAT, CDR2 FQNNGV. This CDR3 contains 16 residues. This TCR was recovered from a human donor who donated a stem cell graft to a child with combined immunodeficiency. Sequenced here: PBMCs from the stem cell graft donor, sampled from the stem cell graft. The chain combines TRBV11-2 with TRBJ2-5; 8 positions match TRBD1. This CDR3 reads CASSLAGQGIQETQYF. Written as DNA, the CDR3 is TGTGCCAGCAGCTTAGCAGGACAGGGTATCCAAGAGACCCAGTACTTC.